The clone carrying this T cell receptor beta chain was picked up a small number of times. Treatment described: oral pan-JAK inhibitor, 5-10 mg twice daily. Germline CDR1 is MNHEY and CDR2 is SVGAGI. The CDR3 is 12 amino acids. V dropped 6 bases and J dropped 6 bases, with 9 bases sitting between them. These data come from a study of CD8+ T cells in alopecia areata. cDNA reverse transcribed from extracted RNA served as the sequencing template. The protocol was immunoSEQ multiplex PCR, while the TCRdb copy is restricted to in-frame clones and leaves out a portion. In the table there are more than 150,000 clones, around 58% of which are singletons.

The chain couples TRBV6-5 to TRBJ2-1; D not certain. The TCR comes from a human donor with alopecia areata. Sequences were derived from CD8+ T cells sorted from blood, sampled at week 24, from a patient treated with tofacitinib. CDR3 coding DNA: TGTGCCAGCAGCTCCCCAGGCAATGAGCAGTTCTTC. Its translation: CASSSPGNEQFF.